This TCR beta chain was identified during a study of Tregs in tolerant kidney transplant recipients (dated by TCRdb to about 2019). A note on the overall study: Transplants used related donors with nonmyeloablative bone marrow transplantation; mixed chimerism was transient in the human trials. TCRbeta sequencing was used in the study to identify donor-specific regulatory T cells before combined kidney and bone marrow transplantation, and the identified cells were then tracked after transplant.

Genomic DNA was extracted from sorted cells with the QIAGEN DNeasy Blood and Tissue Kit for TCRbeta CDR3 sequencing. High-throughput TCRbeta CDR3 sequencing, which included PCR amplification with bias correction and internal controls, was done commercially through immunoSEQ. The paper's data handling went like this. Unique productive TCRbeta sequences were defined by CDR3 nucleotide sequence where primers matched, otherwise by CDR3 amino acid sequence with Vbeta and Jbeta genes. Sequences were defined as donor-reactive when expanded at least 5-fold in CFSE-low cells versus unstimulated cells and present at a frequency of at least 0.01% in CFSE-low cells. Jensen-Shannon divergence calculated on the top 100 TCRbeta sequences ranked by frequency was used to measure repertoire divergence. When a sample had multiple sequencing runs, each run was corrected for sorting error separately and the runs were then pooled. Drawn from immuneACCESS, this table holds only the in-frame rearrangements with V and J called that TCRdb kept. Clones are partly lost; checked studies trace under half to an unresolved V gene and leave the rest unexplained. The DNA gave D and trimming, while V, J and clone size come from that table. This sample lists roughly 8,300 clones; about 35% were detected once. The top ten constitute 5% to 6% of the sample.

The time point label for this specimen denotes: blood sample drawn before combined kidney and bone marrow transplant. For bulk CFSE mixed lymphocyte reactions, CFSE-labeled recipient PBMCs were cocultured for 6 days with irradiated donor PBMCs and were then stained for CD3/CD4/CD8 and FACS-sorted. The patients were several recipients of combined kidney and bone marrow transplants from the ITN036ST trial, and samples were available only from these trial subjects. Healthy control blood was processed to PBMCs with a Ficoll density gradient and then cryopreserved, whereas patient PBMCs were collected both before and after transplant. This clone is medium-sized (0.01 to 0.1%). This receptor's antigen is unknown. No qualities accompany the bases; no much larger clone lies one base away. The cysteine opens and the phenylalanine closes a CDR3 of 16 amino acids. Here the CDR3 DNA is all that survives: 48 bases in frame from base 1. Trimming removed 5 bases from V and 7 bases from J, leaving 23 bases between the germline ends. According to the germline V gene, CDR1 reads SGHVS and CDR2 reads FNYEAQ.

The full study reports these points: Biological reproducibility was not directly addressed, though technical replication error appeared minimal. Expanding Tregs with activated donor B cells appeared to identify the most biologically relevant and donor-specific TCRbeta repertoire. The study was limited by small patient numbers, and the findings need validation in larger populations and under other immunosuppression protocols. PCR primers changed over time for some patients, so nucleotide-level comparison across those patients' samples was not possible. In tolerant patients, the expansion of donor-specific Tregs was greater than global Treg expansion, suggesting that the expansion was antigen-driven rather than nonspecific.

The clonotype originates from a human patient who received a combined kidney and bone marrow transplant. Recombination joined TRBV7-6 with TRBJ1-1; D gene: possibly TRBD1, on 6 matching bases. Source: CD8+ T cells from blood cultured with allogeneic cells, taken before the transplant. At the DNA level, the sequence is TGTGCCAGCAGCCCTATACCGGGGGGGCCGAGGGTTGAAGCTTTCTTT. Its protein reads: CASSPIPGGPRVEAFF.